This T cell receptor beta chain was sequenced during a study of cytomegalovirus exposure and HLA in healthy donors. Data came from immunoSEQ multiplex PCR; TCRdb stores just in-frame clones and leaves some out. The sample lists 250,000 to 400,000 clones; approximately 86% were seen once. V lost 6 bases and J lost 10; bases outside the gene matches: 12. This CDR3 comprises 15 residues. Germline V CDR1 and CDR2: MNHEY, SMNVEV (reference sequence). Donors were drawn from the approximately 130-subject validation cohort, separate from the 666-subject first cohort. Study observations and caveats: Listed as cytomegalovirus-associated were 164 TCR beta chains. Subsequent analysis showed first-cohort TCR clusters tending to co-occur in roughly 130 validation repertoires. A few CMV-associated chains were confirmed in vitro to be specific for CMV antigens.

Worth noting for this clone: Antigen specificity is unknown.

V usage is TRBV27 and J usage is TRBJ2-1; 10 bases are a match to TRBD2. The specimen sequenced was PBMCs. The sequence was collected from a man under 40 in good health and CMV-seronegative. CDR3: CASSNSGGHAIEQFF. Here the CDR3 DNA reads TGTGCCAGCAGCAATAGCGGGGGGCACGCCATCGAGCAGTTCTTC.